The 5 T cell receptor beta chains listed next were all sequenced from one sample in a study of blood T cell repertoires in COVID-19. TCRdb's table, derived via immunoSEQ multiplex PCR, lists solely in-frame clones and lacks some. The data contain more than 40,000 clones, around 87% of them singletons. Input material: peripheral blood. The source is a human donor in a cohort sampled during active COVID-19.

V usage is TRBV5-1 and J usage is TRBJ2-7; a possible D gene is TRBD2 (5 bases). Trimming shortened V by 0 bases and J by 0 bases, and 10 bases separated the two germline ends. Germline CDR1 reads SGHRS; CDR2 reads YFSETQ. The CDR3 is 15 amino acids. The CDR3 is CASSLGDYVSYEQYF. In nucleotides, the CDR3 is TGCGCCAGCAGCTTGGGTGACTATGTCTCCTACGAGCAGTACTTC. The whole variable domain, filled in from reference TRBV5-1 and TRBJ2-7, reads KAGVTQTPRYLIKTRGQQVTLSCSPISGHRSVSWYQQTPGQGLQFLFEYFSETQRNKGNFPGRFSGRQFSNSRSEMNVSTLELGDSALYLCASSLGDYVSYEQYFGPGTRLTVT.

This chain links TRBV6-1 with TRBJ1-4; maybe TRBD1 (5 bases). Trimming cost V 3 bases and J 14 bases, with 19 bases left between them. This CDR3 has 14 amino acids. The germline gives CDR1 MNHNS, CDR2 SASEGT. The CDR3 here is CASSDRGRVEWLFF. The CDR3, as DNA: TGTGCCAGCAGTGACCGCGGCAGGGTCGAGTGGCTGTTTTTT.

This clone appeared a few times. V gene TRBV9 combines with J gene TRBJ2-2; 8 bases fit TRBD2. CDR1 SGDLS and CDR2 YYNGEE come from the germline V gene. V was pared by 4 bases and J by 4 bases, with 9 bases of the junction left unmatched. The CDR3 consists of 16 residues. CDR3 DNA sequence: TGTGCCAGCAGCCCTTCGGGGGGGGAAGGCACCGGGGAGCTGTTTTTT. Protein product: CASSPSGGEGTGELFF.

CDR3 coding DNA: TGTGCCAGCAGTGTTCCGGGACAGAGCTACGAGCAGTACTTC. This codes for CASSVPGQSYEQYF. The V call is TRBV28, the J call TRBJ2-7, with 7 bases fitting TRBD1. The trim removed 5 bases at V and 3 bases at J, leaving 7 bases unmatched. This CDR3 has 14 amino acids. Germline CDR1 MDHEN, CDR2 SYDVKM.

V is TRBV18 and J is TRBJ2-7; D is possibly TRBD1 (6 bases). Germline V gene lookup returns CDR1 KGHSH and CDR2 LQKENI. Trimming stripped 5 bases from V and 4 bases from J, with 12 bases between. The CDR3 runs to 13 residues. CDR3 DNA sequence: TGTGCCAGCTCAGAAGACAGGACTTACGAGCAGTACTTC. Amino acid sequence: CASSEDRTYEQYF.